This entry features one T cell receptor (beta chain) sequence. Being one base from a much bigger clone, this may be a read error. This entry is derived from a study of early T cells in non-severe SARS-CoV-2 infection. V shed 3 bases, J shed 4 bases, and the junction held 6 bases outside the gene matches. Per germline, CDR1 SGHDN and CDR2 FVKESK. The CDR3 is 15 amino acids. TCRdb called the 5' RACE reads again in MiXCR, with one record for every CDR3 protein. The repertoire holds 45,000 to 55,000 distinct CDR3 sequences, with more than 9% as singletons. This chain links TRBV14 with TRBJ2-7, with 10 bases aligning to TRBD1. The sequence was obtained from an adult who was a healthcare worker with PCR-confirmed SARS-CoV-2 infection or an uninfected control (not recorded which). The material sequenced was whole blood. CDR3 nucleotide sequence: TGTGCCAGCAGCCACCGGGACAGGGGTAATTACGAGCAGTACTTC. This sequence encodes CASSHRDRGNYEQYF.